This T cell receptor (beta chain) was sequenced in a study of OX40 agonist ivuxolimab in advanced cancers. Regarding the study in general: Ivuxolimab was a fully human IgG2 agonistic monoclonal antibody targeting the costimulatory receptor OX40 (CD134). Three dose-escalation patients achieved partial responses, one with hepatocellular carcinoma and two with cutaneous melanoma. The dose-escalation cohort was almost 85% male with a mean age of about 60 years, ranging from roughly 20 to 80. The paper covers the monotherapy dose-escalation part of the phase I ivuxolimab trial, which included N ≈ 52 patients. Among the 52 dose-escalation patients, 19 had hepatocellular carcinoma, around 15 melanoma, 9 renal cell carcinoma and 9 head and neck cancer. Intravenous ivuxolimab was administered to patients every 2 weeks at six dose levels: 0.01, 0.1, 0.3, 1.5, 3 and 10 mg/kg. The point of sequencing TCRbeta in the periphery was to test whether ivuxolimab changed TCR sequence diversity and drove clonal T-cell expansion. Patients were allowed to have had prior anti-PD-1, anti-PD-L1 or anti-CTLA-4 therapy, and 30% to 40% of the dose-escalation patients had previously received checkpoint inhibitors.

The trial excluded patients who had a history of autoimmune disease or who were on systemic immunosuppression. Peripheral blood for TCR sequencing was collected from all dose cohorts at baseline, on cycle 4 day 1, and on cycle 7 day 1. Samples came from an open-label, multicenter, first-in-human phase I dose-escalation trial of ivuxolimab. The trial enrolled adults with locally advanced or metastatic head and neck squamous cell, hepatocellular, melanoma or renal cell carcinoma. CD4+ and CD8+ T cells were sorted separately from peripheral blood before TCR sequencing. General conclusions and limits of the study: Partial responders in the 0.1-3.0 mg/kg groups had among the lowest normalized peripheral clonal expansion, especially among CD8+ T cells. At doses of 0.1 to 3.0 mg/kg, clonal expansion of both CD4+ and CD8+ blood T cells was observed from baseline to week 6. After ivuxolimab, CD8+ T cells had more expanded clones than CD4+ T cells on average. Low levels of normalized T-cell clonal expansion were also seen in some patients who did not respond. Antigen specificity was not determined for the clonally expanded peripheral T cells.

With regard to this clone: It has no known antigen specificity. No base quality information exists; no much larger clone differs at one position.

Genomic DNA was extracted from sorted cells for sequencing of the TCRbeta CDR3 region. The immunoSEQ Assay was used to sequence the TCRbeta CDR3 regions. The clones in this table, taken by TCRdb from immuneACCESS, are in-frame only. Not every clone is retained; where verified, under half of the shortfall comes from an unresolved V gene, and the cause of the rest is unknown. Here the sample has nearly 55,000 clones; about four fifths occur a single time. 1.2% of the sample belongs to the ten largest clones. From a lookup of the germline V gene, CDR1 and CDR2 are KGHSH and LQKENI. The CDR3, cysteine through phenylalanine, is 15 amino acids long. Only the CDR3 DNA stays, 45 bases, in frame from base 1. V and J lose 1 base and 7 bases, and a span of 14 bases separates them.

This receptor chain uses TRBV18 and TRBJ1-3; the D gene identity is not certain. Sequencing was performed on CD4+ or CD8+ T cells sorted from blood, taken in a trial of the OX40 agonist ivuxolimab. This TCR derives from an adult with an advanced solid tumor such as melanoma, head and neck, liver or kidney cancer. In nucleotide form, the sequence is TGTGCCAGCTCACCACAGTACCCCCATCGGAACACCATATATTTT. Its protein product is CASSPQYPHRNTIYF.